This TCR beta chain was identified in a study of shared clonotypes between healthy human individuals. The naive CD8 subset, CD45RO-negative cells positively selected for CCR7, excluded terminally differentiated effector memory CD45RA+ cells. The donors, all of them Caucasian adults, lived in Nashville, Tennessee. DNA at 150 to 250 ng, 25,000 to 35,000 T cell genomes, went into sorted-subset replicate PCRs. Authors' analysis steps: There were no quality scores in the junction-only immunoSEQ sequences, so filtering differed. Data came from immunoSEQ multiplex PCR; TCRdb stores just in-frame clones and leaves some out. V and J calls and clone size are given by that table; D and trimming were obtained from the DNA. The sample includes approximately 810,000 clones, around 93% seen only once; the top ten take about 24%. Germline assignment: CDR1 MNHEY and CDR2 SVGAGI. The junction had 7 bases not matched to a gene; V was cut back by 6 bases and J by 6 bases. The CDR3 is 14 amino acids.

The material sequenced was naive CD8+ T cells sorted from blood. This sequence was found in a man aged 25 to 45 in good health. This chain uses TRBV6-5 with TRBJ2-7; 11 bases fit TRBD2. Here the CDR3 DNA reads TGTGCCAGCAGCCATAGCGGGAGGGTCGGCGAGCAGTACTTC. Translation gives CASSHSGRVGEQYF.